The 26 T cell receptor beta chains below were found in one sample sequenced in a study of T cell responses to AZD1222 COVID-19 vaccine (dated by TCRdb to 2020 to 2023). The library was produced with the immunoSEQ multiplex PCR assay. TCRdb provides this immuneACCESS table in a form limited to in-frame rearrangements. Some clones are lacking; in checked studies, under half of them reflect an unresolved V gene, and why the rest are absent is not known. This sample comprises roughly 180,000 clones, about nine tenths of them detected only once. The ten largest clones add up to around 1.6% of the sample. The time point tag for this specimen amounts to: about 28 days (+/-7) after the second vaccine dose. The starting material was peripheral blood, obtained 28 days after the second AZD1222 dose. Every receptor here comes from an adult who received the AZD1222 COVID-19 vaccine.

V gene TRBV7-2 combines with J gene TRBJ1-3; D perhaps matches TRBD1 (5 bases). CDR3 length equals 18 residues. CDR1 is SGHTA and CDR2 is FQGNSA in the germline V gene. V gave up 2 bases and J gave up 0 bases, with 17 bases separating them. The CDR3 DNA reads as TGTGCCAGCAGCTTAATGTCCGGGGGTGGACGCTCTGGAAACACCATATATTTT. This codes for CASSLMSGGGRSGNTIYF.

The chain carries TRBV7-8 and TRBJ2-1; a possible D gene is TRBD1 (5 bases). V was shortened by 5 bases and J by 2 bases, with 19 bases between the two germline ends. Germline loops: CDR1 SGHVS, CDR2 FQNEAQ. The CDR3 spans 17 residues. CDR3 DNA: TGTGCCAGCAGCCTCCACCCCGTGACAGCTACCTACAATGAGCAGTTCTTC. This codes for CASSLHPVTATYNEQFF.

The chain recombines TRBV7-8 with TRBJ1-1; D may be TRBD1 (5 bases). Trimming took off 2 bases at V and 5 bases at J, with 15 bases between the two ends. The CDR3 consists of 15 residues. The V gene's germline CDR1 is SGHVS and CDR2 FQNEAQ. CDR3 nucleotides: TGTGCCAGCAGCTTAATGGGGGGTACCCGAACTGAAGCTTTCTTT. Encoded protein: CASSLMGGTRTEAFF.

The gene calls are TRBV6-5 and TRBJ1-2, with TRBD1 identical over 8 bases. V was pared by 5 bases and J by 13 bases, with 15 bases of the junction left unmatched. CDR1 is MNHEY, CDR2 SVGAGI, per germline. This CDR3 is built from 14 residues. CDR3: CASSPRDRSPISTF. CDR3 nucleotides: TGTGCCAGCAGTCCCCGGGACAGGTCGCCTATAAGCACCTTC.

The chain combines TRBV19 with TRBJ1-5; 7 nucleotides line up with TRBD1. The CDR3 runs 15 residues. Germline lookup yields CDR1 LNHDA and CDR2 SQIVND (reference sequence). V was clipped by 7 bases and J by 6 bases; unmatched bases: 12. In DNA form, the CDR3 reads TGTGCCAGTAACCCCCAACAGGGGTTGGGTCAGCCCCAGCATTTT. Protein product: CASNPQQGLGQPQHF.

A single count supports this clone. The rearrangement uses TRBV7-6 and TRBJ2-5; the D call may be TRBD1 or TRBD2 (6 bases each). The CDR3 spans 17 residues. V lost 1 base to trimming and J lost 1 base, with 16 bases between them. The germline CDR1 and CDR2 sequences are SGHVS and FNYEAQ. CDR3 nucleotide sequence: TGTGCCAGCAGCTTAGTGCCTCCGGGGGCAACCCAAGAGACCCAGTACTTC. It is translated as CASSLVPPGATQETQYF. The variable domain in full, completed from reference TRBV7-6 and TRBJ2-5, reads GAGVSQSPRYKVTKRGQDVALRCDPISGHVSLYWYRQALGQGPEFLTYFNYEAQQDKSGLPNDRFSAERPEGSISTLTIQRTEQRDSAMYRCASSLVPPGATQETQYFGPGTRLLVL.

Only a few counts were recorded for this clone. The chain links TRBV18 to TRBJ1-4; a possible D gene is TRBD1 (5 bases). Trimming removed 8 bases from V and 0 bases from J, with 13 bases in between. CDR1 KGHSH and CDR2 LQKENI come from the germline V gene. CDR3 length equals 15 residues. The CDR3 region is CASRGSLSTNEKLFF. The CDR3 region has the DNA TGTGCCAGCCGGGGGTCCTTATCAACTAATGAAAAACTGTTTTTT.

V is TRBV9 and J is TRBJ1-2; TRBD1 agrees at 8 bases. This CDR3 has 14 residues. The V gene end was trimmed by 4 bases and the J gene end by 3 bases; junction bases not matched to a gene: 5. The germline gives CDR1 SGDLS, CDR2 YYNGEE. CDR3 protein: CASSMDRVDYGYTF. The CDR3, as DNA: TGTGCCAGCAGCATGGACAGGGTGGACTATGGCTACACCTTC.

The chain joins TRBV30 to TRBJ2-4, with 9 bases identical to TRBD1. The CDR3 is 14 residues long. The trim removed 3 bases at V and 11 bases at J, leaving 11 bases unmatched. Germline-derived CDR1 and CDR2 are GTSNPN and SVGIG (reference sequence). The CDR3: CAWRTEGTGLVQYF. DNA of the CDR3: TGTGCCTGGAGGACGGAGGGGACAGGGTTGGTTCAGTACTTC.

The V gene is TRBV3-1 (or the pseudogene TRBV3-2), the J gene TRBJ2-5, with D possibly being TRBD1 (5 bases). This CDR3 spans 13 amino acids. Germline-derived CDR1 and CDR2 are LGHDT and YNNKEL (reference sequence). Deletions cut 5 bases from V and 6 bases from J, with 13 bases between. CDR3 residues: CASSDARGKTQYF. The CDR3 nucleotides are TGTGCCAGCAGCGACGCAAGGGGAAAGACCCAGTACTTC.

This clone was recorded only once. The CDR3 DNA reads as TGTGCCAGCAGCCAAGCGTACAGCGGGAGGGCCCTTTACGAGCAGTACTTC. As protein: CASSQAYSGRALYEQYF. J is TRBJ2-7 and V is TRBV3-1 (or the pseudogene TRBV3-2); TRBD2 aligns across 10 bases. CDR3 length: 17 residues. The germline V gene encodes CDR1 LGHDT and CDR2 YNNKEL (reference sequence). The V and J ends lost 1 base and 4 bases, in that order; junction bases with no gene match: 10.

This rearrangement joins TRBV28 to TRBJ1-5; TRBD1 agrees at 11 bases. The CDR3 sequence is 17 residues long. Trimming removed 5 bases from V and 7 bases from J; junction bases left unmatched: 13. The germline V gene has CDR1 MDHEN and CDR2 SYDVKM. DNA for the CDR3: TGTGCCAGCAGTCCCCCGGCAGGACAGGGGGCCCGGCAGCCCCAGCATTTT. Its translation is CASSPPAGQGARQPQHF.

V gene TRBV7-2 combines with J gene TRBJ1-1; 10 positions match TRBD1. From germline, CDR1 is SGHTA and CDR2 FQGNSA. The V and J ends lost 5 bases and 4 bases, in that order; junction bases with no gene match: 7. The CDR3 is made up of 15 amino acids. In DNA form, the CDR3 reads TGTGCCAGCAGCCCACGACAGGGGGCGCCCACTGAAGCTTTCTTT. It yields the protein CASSPRQGAPTEAFF.

This chain connects TRBV6-1 to TRBJ2-5; TRBD2 aligns across 7 bases. The CDR3 has 16 amino acids. CDR1 and CDR2 from the germline V gene are MNHNS and SASEGT. The J segment lost 2 bases and the V segment lost 1 base, leaving 7 bases of the junction unmatched. The CDR3 sequence is CASSEGFGLGQETQYF. The CDR3 nucleotides read TGTGCCAGCAGTGAAGGTTTCGGACTAGGGCAAGAGACCCAGTACTTC.

The chain couples TRBV30 to TRBJ1-4; D gene unclear. Germline CDR1 is GTSNPN and CDR2 is SVGIG (reference sequence). Trimming shortened V by 4 bases and J by 2 bases, and 14 bases separated the two germline ends. The CDR3 sequence is 15 residues long. CDR3 in DNA: TGTGCCTGGACCCGACCGGGCCCTACTAATGAAAAACTGTTTTTT. It yields the protein CAWTRPGPTNEKLFF.

J is TRBJ1-2 and V is TRBV7-6; the match to TRBD1 covers 9 bases. The ends lost 2 bases at V and 7 bases at J; junction bases unmatched: 5. The length of the CDR3 is 14 residues. Per the germline V gene, CDR1 is SGHVS and CDR2 is FNYEAQ. CDR3 DNA: TGTGCCAGCAGCTTACAAACAGGGGGCCGTGGCTACACCTTC. This translates into CASSLQTGGRGYTF.

The J gene is TRBJ2-2, the V gene TRBV7-9; D may be TRBD2 (5 bases). Germline CDR1 is SEHNR and CDR2 is FQNEAQ (reference sequence). The CDR3 runs to 14 residues. Trimming shortened V by 4 bases and J by 1 base, and 7 bases separated the two germline ends. CDR3 DNA: TGTGCCAGCAGCTCCAGCGGGAACACCGGGGAGCTGTTTTTT. The encoded protein is CASSSSGNTGELFF.

In nucleotides, the CDR3 is TGTGCCTGGAGCGAAGGACAGGGCTTCCACGAGCAGTACTTC. Amino acid sequence: CAWSEGQGFHEQYF. V gene TRBV30 combines with J gene TRBJ2-7; the match to TRBD1 covers 8 bases. In germline, CDR1 is GTSNPN, CDR2 SVGIG (reference sequence). The junction had 9 bases not matched to a gene; V was cut back by 3 bases and J by 5 bases. The CDR3 runs to 14 residues.

This rearrangement joins TRBV27 to TRBJ2-1; TRBD2 might be the D (5 bases). This CDR3 contains 14 residues. CDR1 and CDR2 from the germline V gene are MNHEY and SMNVEV (reference sequence). V dropped 4 bases and J dropped 1 base, with 8 bases sitting between them. The CDR3 loop is CASSWLASYNEQFF. CDR3 nucleotide sequence: TGTGCCAGCAGTTGGCTAGCTTCCTACAATGAGCAGTTCTTC.

V is TRBV7-2 and J is TRBJ1-6, with a weak D call TRBD1 (5 bases). The CDR3 is 18 residues long. V was shortened by 2 bases and J by 7 bases, with 21 bases between the two germline ends. Germline loops: CDR1 SGHTA, CDR2 FQGNSA. This CDR3 is CASSLQGDVVNGNSPLHF. DNA of the CDR3: TGTGCCAGCAGCTTACAGGGAGACGTCGTGAACGGCAATTCACCCCTCCACTTT.

The gene calls are TRBV6-6 and TRBJ1-1; tentative D call: TRBD1 (5 bases). The CDR3 is made up of 15 amino acids. Trimming removed 2 bases at V and 4 bases at J, with 14 bases between. Per the germline V gene, CDR1 is MNHNY and CDR2 is SVGAGI (reference sequence). The CDR3 bases are TGTGCCAGCAGTTACGGGGACCGCGGGGCCACTGAAGCTTTCTTT. This encodes CASSYGDRGATEAFF.

V and J are TRBV20-1 and TRBJ1-5, with D possibly TRBD1 on 5 matching bases. Germline V gene lookup returns CDR1 DFQATT and CDR2 SNEGSKA (reference sequence). The CDR3 sequence is 14 residues long. V gave up 3 bases and J gave up 2 bases, with 11 bases separating them. The chain's CDR3 is CSASKSGRNQPQHF. CDR3 sequence (DNA): TGCAGTGCTAGTAAATCGGGGCGCAATCAGCCCCAGCATTTT.

The gene calls are TRBV12-3 or TRBV12-4 and TRBJ1-5; D is undetermined. The CDR3 consists of 13 residues. V was shortened by 3 bases and J by 8 bases, with 11 bases between the two germline ends. CDR3 sequence (DNA): TGTGCCAGCAGTTTTAGGGTAGGAAAGCCCCAGCATTTT. Its translation: CASSFRVGKPQHF.

CDR3 coding DNA: TGTGCCAGCAGTTACTCGACCTCCCGGGCAGGTCTGACGCAGTACTTC. Translation gives CASSYSTSRAGLTQYF. This chain links TRBV6-5 with TRBJ2-7; no definite D call. V lost 0 bases and J 9 bases, leaving 21 bases between the germline ends. The CDR3 contains 16 residues. Per germline, CDR1 MNHEY and CDR2 SVGAGI.

CDR3 coding DNA: TGTGCCAGCAGCTTACGGACCAATGAGCAGTTCTTC. Translating gives CASSLRTNEQFF. The chain recombines TRBV11-3 with TRBJ2-1; D gene ambiguous. V lost 2 bases to trimming and J lost 6 bases, with 5 bases between them. The CDR3 loop spans 12 amino acids. CDR1 SGHNT and CDR2 YENEEA come from the germline V gene.

The rearrangement links TRBV18 to TRBJ1-3; unclear D gene. Deletions cut 1 base from V and 2 bases from J, with 9 bases between. Germline V gene data show CDR1 as KGHSH and CDR2 as LQKENI. This CDR3 region has 15 residues. DNA of the CDR3: TGTGCCAGCTCACCACAGGAACCCCCTGGAAACACCATATATTTT. It encodes CASSPQEPPGNTIYF.